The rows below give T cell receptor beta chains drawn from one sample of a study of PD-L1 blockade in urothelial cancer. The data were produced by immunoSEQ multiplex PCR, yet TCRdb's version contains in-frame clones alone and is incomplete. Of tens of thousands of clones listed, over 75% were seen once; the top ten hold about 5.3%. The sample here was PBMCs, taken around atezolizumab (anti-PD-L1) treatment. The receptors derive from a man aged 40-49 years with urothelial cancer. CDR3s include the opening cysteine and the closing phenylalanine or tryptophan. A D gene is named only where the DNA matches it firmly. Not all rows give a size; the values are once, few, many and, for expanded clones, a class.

DNA: TGTGCCAGCAGCCATCTGGGCGTTAATCAGCCCCAGCATTTT; CDR3: CASSHLGVNQPQHF; size: -; J: TRBJ1-5; V: TRBV7-9; D: -
DNA: TGCGCCAGCAACTCCCAGGGGGAGAAGAATGGCTACACCTTC; CDR3: CASNSQGEKNGYTF; size: -; J: TRBJ1-2; V: TRBV5-1; D: TRBD1
DNA: TGTGCTAGTGGTTTCGCCTGGCCGGGACAGGGCTCCCCCACTGAAGCTTTCTTT; CDR3: CASGFAWPGQGSPTEAFF; size: -; J: TRBJ1-1; V: TRBV12-5; D: TRBD1
DNA: TGCGCCAGCAGCTCGCAGCCGGGGAATCCTAAGTATGGCTACACCTTC; CDR3: CASSSQPGNPKYGYTF; size: once; J: TRBJ1-2; V: TRBV5-1; D: -
DNA: TGTGCCAGTAAAAGGGGGGGTACCTACGAGCAGTACTTC; CDR3: CASKRGGTYEQYF; size: -; J: TRBJ2-7; V: TRBV19; D: -
DNA: TGTGCCAGCAGCGTAGCGGGAGGGCTAAGAGAGACCCAGTACTTC; CDR3: CASSVAGGLRETQYF; size: -; J: TRBJ2-5; V: TRBV9; D: TRBD2
DNA: TGTGCCAGCAGTGGACAGGCCAAAGGGAGGCAGTACTTC; CDR3: CASSGQAKGRQYF; size: -; J: TRBJ2-7; V: TRBV28; D: TRBD1
DNA: TGTGCCAGCAGCGAAATACCCCGGAGCAACTACAATGAGCAGTTCTTC; CDR3: CASSEIPRSNYNEQFF; size: -; J: TRBJ2-1; V: TRBV2; D: -
DNA: TGTGCCAGCAGCTCTAGCGGGACCTCCTACAATGAGCAGTTCTTC; CDR3: CASSSSGTSYNEQFF; size: -; J: TRBJ2-1; V: TRBV5-4; D: TRBD2
DNA: TGTGCCAGCAGGGGCCCGGCGGGAGGTACCACCTACGAGCAGTACTTC; CDR3: CASRGPAGGTTYEQYF; size: -; J: TRBJ2-7; V: TRBV28; D: TRBD2
DNA: TGTGCCAGCAGCCGCACGGACGAGCAGTACTTC; CDR3: CASSRTDEQYF; size: -; J: TRBJ2-7; V: TRBV5-4; D: -
DNA: TGTGCCAGCAGGGACTATGGGACGGTCTCTGGAAACACCATATATTTT; CDR3: CASRDYGTVSGNTIYF; size: -; J: TRBJ1-3; V: TRBV28; D: -
DNA: TGTGCCAGCAGCCTCCGGGGACAGGGGTACACAGATACGCAGTATTTT; CDR3: CASSLRGQGYTDTQYF; size: -; J: TRBJ2-3; V: TRBV7-3; D: TRBD1
DNA: TGTGCCAGCAGCCCCCTAGATTCCACCGGGGAGCTGTTTTTT; CDR3: CASSPLDSTGELFF; size: -; J: TRBJ2-2; V: TRBV7-9; D: -
DNA: TGTGCCAGCGGGGACAGGGGAGAATGGACTGAAGCTTTCTTT; CDR3: CASGDRGEWTEAFF; size: few; J: TRBJ1-1; V: TRBV28; D: TRBD1
DNA: TGTGCTACCACCCGGGGGAACACTGAAGCTTTCTTT; CDR3: CATTRGNTEAFF; size: -; J: TRBJ1-1; V: TRBV19; D: -
DNA: TGTGCCAGCAGCCGTGGGACTACCAACTCCTACAATGAGCAGTTCTTC; CDR3: CASSRGTTNSYNEQFF; size: once; J: TRBJ2-1; V: TRBV11-1; D: TRBD2
DNA: TGCAGCGTTGTTTCCCTCTACGAGCAGTACTTC; CDR3: CSVVSLYEQYF; size: -; J: TRBJ2-7; V: TRBV29-1; D: -
DNA: TGCGCCAGCAGCCGGAGCGGTGGAGGTGAGCAGTACTTC; CDR3: CASSRSGGGEQYF; size: -; J: TRBJ2-7; V: TRBV4-1; D: -
DNA: TGTGCCACCAGCAGAGTGGTTGGGCCCACTGAAGCTTTCTTT; CDR3: CATSRVVGPTEAFF; size: -; J: TRBJ1-1; V: TRBV15; D: -
DNA: TGTGCCAGCAGTTTGTCCGGAGCGGGGGGCTACACCTTC; CDR3: CASSLSGAGGYTF; size: -; J: TRBJ1-2; V: TRBV28; D: -
DNA: TGTGCCAGCAGTCCCATCCCAGGGGGCCCCTACGAGCAGTACTTC; CDR3: CASSPIPGGPYEQYF; size: -; J: TRBJ2-7; V: TRBV27; D: TRBD1
DNA: TGTGCCAGCAGCTTAGGCGGGAGTAACCGCGAGCAGTACTTC; CDR3: CASSLGGSNREQYF; size: -; J: TRBJ2-7; V: TRBV13; D: -
DNA: TGTGCCAGCAGCTCCGACTCGGGGGTATGGGTCTATGGCTACACCTTC; CDR3: CASSSDSGVWVYGYTF; size: -; J: TRBJ1-2; V: TRBV5-6; D: -
DNA: TGTGCCAGCGGTCCAGCGTTCAATGAGCAGTTCTTC; CDR3: CASGPAFNEQFF; size: -; J: TRBJ2-1; V: TRBV9; D: -
DNA: TGTGCCAGCAGCGTCTTCAGTTACTCCTACGAGCAGTACTTC; CDR3: CASSVFSYSYEQYF; size: -; J: TRBJ2-7; V: TRBV9; D: -
DNA: TGTGCCAGCAGCCCCCTGAGGAACACTGAAGCTTTCTTT; CDR3: CASSPLRNTEAFF; size: -; J: TRBJ1-1; V: TRBV7-2; D: -
DNA: TGCGCCAGCAGCCAAGGTTCTGGGGCAGCCTACGAGCAGTACTTC; CDR3: CASSQGSGAAYEQYF; size: -; J: TRBJ2-7; V: TRBV4-3; D: -
DNA: TGTGCCAGCAGCCCTGATTCTTGGACACGTTCAGGCTACACCTTC; CDR3: CASSPDSWTRSGYTF; size: -; J: TRBJ1-2; V: TRBV5-5; D: -
DNA: TGTGCCAGCACCCGTAACCTTACGGAGGCAGATACGCAGTATTTT; CDR3: CASTRNLTEADTQYF; size: once; J: TRBJ2-3; V: TRBV21-1; D: -
DNA: TGTGCCAGTAGTATAGGGAGACTGAACACTGAAGCTTTCTTT; CDR3: CASSIGRLNTEAFF; size: -; J: TRBJ1-1; V: TRBV19; D: -
DNA: TGTGCCAGCAGCTTGTCGGGGGGGAACACTGAAGCTTTCTTT; CDR3: CASSLSGGNTEAFF; size: few; J: TRBJ1-1; V: TRBV7-3; D: -
DNA: TGTGCCAGCAGCCCCTTGGGGACTAGCGGGAGAGCCCGGATTTACAATGAGCAGTTCTTC; CDR3: CASSPLGTSGRARIYNEQFF; size: -; J: TRBJ2-1; V: TRBV9; D: TRBD2
DNA: TGTGCCAGCAGTACCCTGACAGGCCGGGACGGCTACACCTTC; CDR3: CASSTLTGRDGYTF; size: -; J: TRBJ1-2; V: TRBV6-5; D: -
DNA: TGTGCCAGCACCTCCCCAGGGCGGAACTATGGCTACACCTTC; CDR3: CASTSPGRNYGYTF; size: -; J: TRBJ1-2; V: TRBV11-1; D: -